This T cell receptor beta chain was captured by sequencing in a study of blood T cell repertoires in COVID-19. Data came from immunoSEQ multiplex PCR; TCRdb stores just in-frame clones and leaves some out. This table holds a few hundred thousand clones, 70% to 85% found once. Germline CDR1 and CDR2: LGHDT and YNNKEL (reference sequence). With 2 bases removed from V and 0 bases from J, the gap between germline ends came to 13 bases. CDR3 length: 17 residues. Sequencing input: PBMCs or T cells enriched from blood (not recorded which). The V call is TRBV3-1 (or the pseudogene TRBV3-2), the J call TRBJ1-4, with TRBD1 as a possible D gene (6 bases). This clonotype was obtained from a woman between 35 and 50 years old with acute COVID-19. This chain's CDR3 is CASSQKRTAATNEKLFF. For the CDR3, the DNA is TGTGCCAGCAGCCAAAAACGGACAGCGGCAACTAATGAAAAACTGTTTTTT.